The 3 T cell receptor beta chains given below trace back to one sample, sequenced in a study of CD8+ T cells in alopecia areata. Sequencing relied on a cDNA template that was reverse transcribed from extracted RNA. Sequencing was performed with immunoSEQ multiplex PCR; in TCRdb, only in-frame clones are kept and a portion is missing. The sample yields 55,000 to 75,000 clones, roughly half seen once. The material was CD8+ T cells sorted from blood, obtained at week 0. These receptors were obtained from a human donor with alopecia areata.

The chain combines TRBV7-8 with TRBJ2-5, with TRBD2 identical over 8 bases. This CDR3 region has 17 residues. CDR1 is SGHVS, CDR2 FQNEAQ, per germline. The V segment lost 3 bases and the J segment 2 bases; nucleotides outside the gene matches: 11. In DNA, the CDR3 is TGTGCCAGCAGCTTGGGTCGGGGCGGGACTAGACAAGAGACCCAGTACTTC. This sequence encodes CASSLGRGGTRQETQYF.

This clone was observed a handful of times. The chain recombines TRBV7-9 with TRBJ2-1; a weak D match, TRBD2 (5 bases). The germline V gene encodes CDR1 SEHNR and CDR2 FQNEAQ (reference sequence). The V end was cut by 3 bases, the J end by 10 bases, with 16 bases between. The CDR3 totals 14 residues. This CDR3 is CASSFDGEVKEQFF. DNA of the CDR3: TGTGCCAGCAGCTTCGACGGGGAAGTAAAAGAGCAGTTCTTC.

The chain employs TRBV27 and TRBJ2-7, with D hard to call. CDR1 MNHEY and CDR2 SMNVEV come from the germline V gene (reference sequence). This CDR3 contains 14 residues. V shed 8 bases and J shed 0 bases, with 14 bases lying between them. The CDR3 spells CASAPARYSYEQYF. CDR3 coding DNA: TGTGCCAGCGCTCCGGCCCGATACTCCTACGAGCAGTACTTC.